These 19 T cell receptor beta chains originate from one sample sequenced in a study of long-term antiretroviral therapy in people with HIV. An immunoSEQ assay, version v3.0, was performed at survey level. The repertoire was sequenced with immunoSEQ multiplex PCR; TCRdb's copy has only in-frame clones and lacks some. In the table there are 30,000 to 40,000 clones, approximately 95% of which are singletons. Sequencing used unsorted PBMCs, obtained 5 to 5.5 years after starting antiretroviral therapy. Receptors originate from a woman aged 45-65 years with HIV.

The chain links TRBV7-9 to TRBJ1-4, with D possibly being TRBD1 (6 bases). Trimming stripped 5 bases from V and 3 bases from J, with 19 bases between. Germline V gene lookup returns CDR1 SEHNR and CDR2 FQNEAQ (reference sequence). This CDR3 region has 17 residues. The CDR3 region has the DNA TGTGCCAGCAGCCCCCGCGGGGGAGGGGGTTCTAATGAAAAACTGTTTTTT. As protein: CASSPRGGGGSNEKLFF.

The chain links TRBV19 to TRBJ2-6; D unclear. CDR1 is LNHDA and CDR2 is SQIVND in the germline V gene (reference sequence). The CDR3 runs 16 residues. V shed 1 base and J shed 1 base, with 8 bases lying between them. The CDR3, as DNA: TGTGCCAGTAGTATAGGTGTGCTGTCTGGGGCCAACGTCCTGACTTTC. It translates to CASSIGVLSGANVLTF.

The rearrangement uses TRBV5-1 and TRBJ2-3; D might be TRBD1 or TRBD2, each matching 5 bases. The germline CDR1 and CDR2 sequences are SGHRS and YFSETQ. Trimming removed 4 bases from V and 0 bases from J, with 15 bases in between. The CDR3 runs to 16 residues. For the CDR3, the DNA is TGCGCCAGCAGCGCCGGGGCGCAAGCTAGCACAGATACGCAGTATTTT. Residues: CASSAGAQASTDTQYF.

This chain joins TRBV6-6 and TRBJ1-1; 7 nucleotides agree with TRBD1. The CDR3 is 14 residues long. The V and J ends lost 6 bases and 4 bases, in that order; junction bases with no gene match: 8. Germline CDR1 is MNHNY and CDR2 is SVGAGI (reference sequence). CDR3 nucleotides: TGTGCCAGCAGAGAACAGGGGAGGACCACTGAAGCTTTCTTT. This gives the protein CASREQGRTTEAFF.

Worth noting for this clone: Other DNA sequences of this sample code for an identical CDR3. The rearrangement joins TRBV7-9 to TRBJ2-3; D tentatively fits TRBD1 or TRBD2 (5 bases each). Deletions cut 5 bases from V and 4 bases from J, with 10 bases between. This CDR3 has 13 amino acids. CDR1 is SEHNR, CDR2 FQNEAQ, per germline (reference sequence). CDR3 in amino acids: CASSPRGPDTQYF. Here the CDR3 DNA reads TGTGCCAGCAGCCCTCGGGGCCCAGATACGCAGTATTTT.

The V and J genes are TRBV15 and TRBJ1-1, with D uncertain. The CDR3 spans 13 residues. Deletions cut 3 bases from V and 3 bases from J, with 8 bases between. Germline-derived CDR1 and CDR2 are LNHNV and YYDKDF (reference sequence). CDR3 region: CATSRSLDTEAFF. Written as DNA, the CDR3 is TGTGCCACCAGCAGGTCCCTGGACACTGAAGCTTTCTTT.

J is TRBJ2-6 and V is TRBV7-3; perhaps TRBD2 as D (5 bases). CDR1 SGHTA and CDR2 FQGTGA come from the germline V gene. The CDR3 consists of 16 residues. Trimming pared 0 bases from V and 2 bases from J, leaving 8 bases between. DNA for the CDR3: TGTGCCAGCAGCTTAACCTCCGGGGCTGGGGCCAACGTCCTGACTTTC. Protein: CASSLTSGAGANVLTF. Complete variable domain (other parts from reference TRBV7-3 and TRBJ2-6): GAGVSQTPSNKVTEKGKYVELRCDPISGHTALYWYRQSLGQGPEFLIYFQGTGAADDSGLPNDRFFAVRPEGSVSTLKIQRTERGDSAVYLCASSLTSGAGANVLTFGAGSRLTVL.

V gene TRBV30 combines with J gene TRBJ2-1, with 11 bases fitting TRBD1. The V gene's germline CDR1 is GTSNPN and CDR2 SVGIG (reference sequence). The CDR3 loop spans 11 amino acids. Trimming at V came to 8 bases and at J to 9 bases, leaving 3 bases not matched to a gene. The CDR3 coding sequence is TGTGCCGGGGACAGGGGGGCTGAGCAGTTCTTC. Encoded protein: CAGDRGAEQFF.

In this sample, this clone turned up a few times. This chain links TRBV4-3 with TRBJ1-5; D is undetermined. V dropped 1 base and J dropped 0 bases, with 4 bases sitting between them. Per the germline V gene, CDR1 is LGHNA and CDR2 is YSLEER. This CDR3 region has 14 residues. CDR3 bases: TGCGCCAGCAGCCAAGCAGGTAGCAATCAGCCCCAGCATTTT. Translation: CASSQAGSNQPQHF.

Of note for this clone: The same CDR3 is also encoded by other DNA sequences in this sample. The J gene is TRBJ1-1, the V gene TRBV9; D not resolved. Germline V gene lookup returns CDR1 SGDLS and CDR2 YYNGEE. Trimming pared 0 bases from V and 2 bases from J, leaving 5 bases between. The CDR3 is 13 residues long. The CDR3 nucleotides read TGTGCCAGCAGCGTAGCGTTAAACACTGAAGCTTTCTTT. Its protein product is CASSVALNTEAFF.

This clone was seen only once. The chain uses TRBV5-6 and TRBJ1-6; D is uncertain. This CDR3 has 15 amino acids. The germline V gene has CDR1 SGHDT and CDR2 YYEEEE. The V end was cut by 7 bases, the J end by 0 bases, with 11 bases between. This CDR3 is CASGVSGSYNSPLHF. CDR3 nucleotides: TGTGCCAGCGGCGTGTCGGGCTCCTATAATTCACCCCTCCACTTT.

The V call is TRBV5-1, the J call TRBJ2-5; 9 bases are shared with TRBD1. The CDR3 runs 15 residues. The junction had 8 bases not matched to a gene; V was cut back by 4 bases and J by 4 bases. CDR1 and CDR2 (germline): SGHRS, YFSETQ. The DNA for the CDR3 is TGCGCCAGCAGCGACAAACAGGGGGCTGGAGAGACCCAGTACTTC. This sequence encodes CASSDKQGAGETQYF. Filled out from reference TRBV5-1 and TRBJ2-5, the complete variable domain reads KAGVTQTPRYLIKTRGQQVTLSCSPISGHRSVSWYQQTPGQGLQFLFEYFSETQRNKGNFPGRFSGRQFSNSRSEMNVSTLELGDSALYLCASSDKQGAGETQYFGPGTRLLVL.

The chain has TRBV9 and TRBJ2-3, with TRBD2 identical over 9 bases. The CDR3 has 17 residues. Germline lookup yields CDR1 SGDLS and CDR2 YYNGEE. Trimming at V came to 3 bases and at J to 2 bases, leaving 10 bases not matched to a gene. The CDR3 nucleotides are TGTGCCAGCAGCGCCCCATTTCCTAGCGGGGTCACAGATACGCAGTATTTT. It encodes CASSAPFPSGVTDTQYF.

The chain couples TRBV7-9 to TRBJ2-5; D unresolved. CDR1 is SEHNR and CDR2 is FQNEAQ in the germline V gene (reference sequence). The V and J ends lost 2 bases and 5 bases respectively, with 9 bases between them. The CDR3 totals 13 residues. CDR3 amino acids: CASSLLLVETQYF. The CDR3 DNA is TGTGCCAGCAGCTTATTGCTAGTTGAGACCCAGTACTTC.

This clone occurred a few times. Other DNA sequences in the sample encode the same CDR3. CDR3 sequence: CASSRQGYEQYF. The CDR3 DNA reads TGTGCCAGCAGCCGACAGGGCTACGAGCAGTACTTC. This rearrangement joins TRBV7-8 to TRBJ2-7; 7 bases fit TRBD1. Trimming removed 5 bases from V and 3 bases from J; junction bases left unmatched: 1. Germline V CDR1 and CDR2: SGHVS, FQNEAQ. The CDR3 spans 12 residues.

The chain joins TRBV6-5 to TRBJ2-5, with 9 bases fitting TRBD1. Trimming at V came to 5 bases and at J to 2 bases, leaving 3 bases not matched to a gene. Germline CDR1 is MNHEY and CDR2 is SVGAGI. This CDR3 region has 14 residues. CDR3 residues: CASSGGQGQETQYF. DNA of the CDR3: TGTGCCAGCAGTGGGGGACAGGGACAAGAGACCCAGTACTTC.

The chain employs TRBV29-1 and TRBJ2-1; TRBD2 matches 15 bases. The germline V gene encodes CDR1 SQVTM and CDR2 ANQGSEA. This CDR3 region has 16 residues. The V segment lost 3 bases and the J segment 1 base; nucleotides outside the gene matches: 1. The CDR3 is CSVEGLAGGSYNEQFF. CDR3 nucleotides: TGCAGCGTTGAGGGACTAGCGGGGGGTTCCTACAATGAGCAGTTCTTC.

The chain links TRBV4-3 to TRBJ2-1; TRBD1 agrees at 7 bases. The CDR3 totals 15 residues. CDR1 and CDR2 from the germline V gene are LGHNA and YSLEER. Trimming cost V 2 bases and J 8 bases; bases outside gene matches: 9. The CDR3 spells CASSQSGQEADEQFF. The CDR3 DNA sequence: TGCGCCAGCAGCCAATCCGGACAGGAGGCGGATGAGCAGTTCTTC.

The genes are TRBV5-1 and TRBJ2-3; D possibly corresponds to TRBD2 (5 bases). Germline values: CDR1 SGHRS, CDR2 YFSETQ. Trimming removed 2 bases at V and 4 bases at J, with 14 bases between. The CDR3 covers 15 residues. The CDR3 spells CASSFGLYGADTQYF. In DNA, the CDR3 is TGCGCCAGCAGCTTCGGACTCTACGGGGCAGATACGCAGTATTTT. Supplemented by reference TRBV5-1 and TRBJ2-3, the full variable domain reads KAGVTQTPRYLIKTRGQQVTLSCSPISGHRSVSWYQQTPGQGLQFLFEYFSETQRNKGNFPGRFSGRQFSNSRSEMNVSTLELGDSALYLCASSFGLYGADTQYFGPGTRLTVL.